This passage covers 8 T cell receptor beta chains from one sample sequenced in a study of glioma-infiltrating T cells after dendritic cell vaccination. The time point is: after dendritic cell vaccination, including at tumor progression/relapse. TCRdb's table, derived via immunoSEQ multiplex PCR, lists solely in-frame clones and lacks some. The repertoire holds around 83,000 clones, with 75% to 90% as singletons. The specimen comprised blood, sampled after dendritic cell vaccination. Receptors were obtained from a human donor with glioblastoma.

The chain employs TRBV28 and TRBJ1-5; 10 nucleotides match TRBD1. CDR1 is MDHEN and CDR2 is SYDVKM in the germline V gene. The CDR3 has 15 amino acids. V dropped 5 bases and J dropped 4; count of bases not matched to a gene: 5. Written as DNA, the CDR3 is TGTGCCAGCAGTCGACAGGGGGCGGGAAATCAGCCCCAGCATTTT. Its protein is CASSRQGAGNQPQHF.

The chain joins TRBV11-2 to TRBJ2-7; 10 nucleotides align to TRBD1. Germline V gene sequence: CDR1 SGHAT, CDR2 FQNNGV. CDR3 size: 15 residues. V shed 5 bases, J shed 3 bases, and the junction held 7 bases outside the gene matches. The CDR3 nucleotides are TGTGCCAGCAGCCTCACCGGGACAGGGGTCTACGAGCAGTACTTC. It encodes CASSLTGTGVYEQYF.

J is TRBJ1-2 and V is TRBV9; D perhaps matches TRBD1 (5 bases). This CDR3 is 14 amino acids long. The germline V gene has CDR1 SGDLS and CDR2 YYNGEE. The ends were cut back, 0 bases at V and 8 bases at J, with 14 bases in the middle. The CDR3 nucleotides read TGTGCCAGCAGCGTAGGGGGCAGGGCGGAGGGCTACACCTTC. This translates into CASSVGGRAEGYTF.

Here the CDR3 reads CASSGGEPGETQYF. DNA for the CDR3: TGTGCCAGTAGTGGGGGGGAGCCGGGGGAGACCCAGTACTTC. This sequence joins TRBV19 and TRBJ2-5, with TRBD2 identical over 7 bases. The germline CDR1 and CDR2 sequences are LNHDA and SQIVND (reference sequence). J lost 5 bases, V lost 5 bases, and 8 bases had no gene match. The CDR3 sequence is 14 residues long. The variable domain in full, completed from reference TRBV19 and TRBJ2-5, reads DGGITQSPKYLFRKEGQNVTLSCEQNLNHDAMYWYRQDPGQGLRLIYYSQIVNDFQKGDIAEGYSVSREKKESFPLTVTSAQKNPTAFYLCASSGGEPGETQYFGPGTRLLVL.

In this sample, this clone turned up once. The rearrangement links TRBV29-1 to TRBJ2-3; the D gene is possibly TRBD2 (5 bases). V shed 5 bases and J shed 0 bases, with 9 bases lying between them. Germline CDR1 SQVTM, CDR2 ANQGSEA. The CDR3 consists of 13 residues. Here the CDR3 reads CSVTRTSTDTQYF. In nucleotides, the CDR3 is TGCAGCGTTACCCGGACTAGCACAGATACGCAGTATTTT.

The table lists this clone with a count of one. The chain links TRBV6-1 to TRBJ2-7, with D possibly being TRBD1 (6 bases). From germline, CDR1 is MNHNS and CDR2 SASEGT. The V and J ends lost 6 bases and 1 base respectively, with 10 bases between them. The CDR3 is 13 amino acids. For the CDR3, the DNA is TGTGCCAGCAGCCCGGACAGATCCTACGAGCAGTACTTC. Amino acids: CASSPDRSYEQYF.

The V gene is TRBV7-2, the J gene TRBJ1-2; D is unclear. Trimming shortened V by 2 bases and J by 4 bases, and 5 bases separated the two germline ends. Germline V gene sequence: CDR1 SGHTA, CDR2 FQGNSA. The CDR3 totals 12 residues. Written as DNA, the CDR3 is TGTGCCAGCAGCTTACTTCGCTATGGCTACACCTTC. Translation gives CASSLLRYGYTF. The full variable domain, with the rest looked up from reference TRBV7-2 and TRBJ1-2, is GAGVSQSPSNKVTEKGKDVELRCDPISGHTALYWYRQSLGQGLEFLIYFQGNSAPDKSGLPSDRFSAERTGGSVSTLTIQRTQQEDSAVYLCASSLLRYGYTFGSGTRLTVV.

DNA of the CDR3: TGTGCCAGCAGCCCGAGGGGGACTACCAACACCGGGGAGCTGTTTTTT. This codes for CASSPRGTTNTGELFF. V gene TRBV7-3 combines with J gene TRBJ2-2; TRBD2 is a possible D gene (7 bases). CDR3 length equals 16 residues. The V end lost 5 bases, the J end lost 2 bases, and 15 bases lay between the germline ends. Germline CDR1 is SGHTA and CDR2 is FQGTGA. The full variable domain, with the rest looked up from reference TRBV7-3 and TRBJ2-2, is GAGVSQTPSNKVTEKGKYVELRCDPISGHTALYWYRQSLGQGPEFLIYFQGTGAADDSGLPNDRFFAVRPEGSVSTLKIQRTERGDSAVYLCASSPRGTTNTGELFFGEGSRLTVL.